A single sample gave rise to the 9 T cell receptor beta chains below, sequenced in a study of siplizumab effects on memory and regulatory T cells. Clones were sequenced by immunoSEQ multiplex PCR, and TCRdb holds only the in-frame ones, with some missing. The sample yields around 110,000 clones, 94% seen once. Material for sequencing was non-Treg CD4+ T cells sorted from blood. These receptors were collected from a human donor in good health.

This chain links TRBV4-2 with TRBJ2-2; no clear D. The germline CDR1 and CDR2 sequences are LGHNA and YNFKEQ. The V end lost 0 bases, the J end lost 5 bases, and 4 bases lay between the germline ends. The CDR3 extends over 13 amino acids. Here the CDR3 reads CASSQEPTGELFF. CDR3 DNA sequence: TGTGCCAGCAGCCAAGAACCGACCGGGGAGCTGTTTTTT.

This sequence joins TRBV7-2 and TRBJ1-5; 7 nucleotides match TRBD1. Germline V gene sequence: CDR1 SGHTA, CDR2 FQGNSA. This CDR3 is 14 amino acids long. J was trimmed by 4 bases and V by 9 bases; bases with no gene match: 9. CDR3: CASNTGETNQPQHF. The CDR3 DNA sequence: TGTGCCAGTAATACAGGGGAAACTAATCAGCCCCAGCATTTT.

The V call is TRBV13, the J call TRBJ1-2; D ambiguous. The CDR3 is 15 residues long. Trimming took off 1 base at V and 0 bases at J, with 9 bases between the two ends. Germline CDR1 PRHDT, CDR2 FYEKMQ (reference sequence). CDR3 sequence (DNA): TGTGCCAGCAGCTTAGATGGGCAGACTAACTATGGCTACACCTTC. This sequence encodes CASSLDGQTNYGYTF. Full variable domain (outside the CDR3, taken from reference TRBV13 and TRBJ1-2): AAGVIQSPRHLIKEKRETATLKCYPIPRHDTVYWYQQGPGQDPQFLISFYEKMQSDKGSIPDRFSAQQFSDYHSELNMSSLELGDSALYFCASSLDGQTNYGYTFGSGTRLTVV.

The chain combines TRBV27 with TRBJ2-7; 11 bases match TRBD1. With V trimmed by 6 bases and J by 0 bases, 10 bases remained unmatched. CDR3 length: 17 residues. Germline values: CDR1 MNHEY, CDR2 SMNVEV (reference sequence). The DNA for the CDR3 is TGTGCCAGCAGATGGACAGGGGGCCCCACGAGCTCCTACGAGCAGTACTTC. Translation: CASRWTGGPTSSYEQYF.

This clone has only one observation. The chain combines TRBV12-5 with TRBJ2-2; 10 nucleotides align to TRBD2. The ends lost 6 bases at V and 0 bases at J; junction bases unmatched: 4. The CDR3 length is 16 residues. Germline CDR1 and CDR2: LGHNT and FRNRAP. The CDR3 loop reads CASGVAGGTNTGELFF. In DNA form, the CDR3 reads TGTGCTAGTGGAGTAGCGGGGGGCACGAACACCGGGGAGCTGTTTTTT.

The genes are TRBV5-1 and TRBJ2-7; 8 bases are shared with TRBD2. Germline lookup yields CDR1 SGHRS and CDR2 YFSETQ. The ends lost 3 bases at V and 2 bases at J; junction bases unmatched: 10. The CDR3 loop spans 16 amino acids. CDR3 DNA sequence: TGCGCCAGCAGCTCGGGCGGGGGGACGGTTGCCTACGAGCAGTACTTC. Its protein product is CASSSGGGTVAYEQYF.

The rearrangement joins TRBV29-1 to TRBJ1-1; possible D gene TRBD1, 5 bases. The V gene's germline CDR1 is SQVTM and CDR2 ANQGSEA. The V and J ends lost 4 bases and 4 bases respectively, with 13 bases between them. This CDR3 has 13 residues. This CDR3 reads CSVVGQGITEAFF. The DNA for the CDR3 is TGCAGCGTTGTGGGCCAGGGAATCACTGAAGCTTTCTTT.

The chain carries TRBV5-4 and TRBJ1-1; D is possibly TRBD1 (6 bases). The CDR3 loop spans 15 amino acids. The V gene lost 3 bases and the J gene lost 4 bases, with 16 bases spanning the gap. Germline-derived CDR1 and CDR2 are SGHNT and YYREEE (reference sequence). The CDR3: CASSYVRGVGTEAFF. DNA of the CDR3: TGTGCCAGCAGCTACGTAAGGGGGGTAGGCACTGAAGCTTTCTTT.

The V and J genes are TRBV5-1 and TRBJ2-1; D not resolved. CDR3 size: 13 residues. With 4 bases removed from V and 10 bases from J, the gap between germline ends came to 15 bases. Germline assignment: CDR1 SGHRS and CDR2 YFSETQ. CDR3 sequence: CASSTPTTREQFF. The CDR3 region has the DNA TGCGCCAGCAGCACCCCAACCACACGGGAGCAGTTCTTC. The full variable domain, with the rest looked up from reference TRBV5-1 and TRBJ2-1, is KAGVTQTPRYLIKTRGQQVTLSCSPISGHRSVSWYQQTPGQGLQFLFEYFSETQRNKGNFPGRFSGRQFSNSRSEMNVSTLELGDSALYLCASSTPTTREQFFGPGTRLTVL.